This is a list of T cell receptor beta chains from one sample in a study of T cells after yellow fever vaccination. TCRdb reprocessed the 5' RACE reads via MiXCR and lists one record per CDR3 protein. The sample yields more than 250,000 distinct CDR3 sequences, around 6.8% seen once. Specimen: PBMCs, collected roughly seven weeks after the first yellow fever vaccination. The receptors derive from a man aged 18 to 30 who received the YFV17D yellow fever vaccine. Each CDR3 is given with its conserved first and last residue. D genes are given only for firm matches. The size field is filled for only some rows; it gives once, few, many or a size class.

v_call	j_call	clone_size	d_call	cdr3_aa	cdr3_nt
TRBV3-1	TRBJ2-1	.	.	CASSLLSGFSYNEQFF	TGTGCCAGCAGCCTTCTTTCAGGGTTTTCCTACAATGAGCAGTTCTTC
TRBV7-8	TRBJ2-2	.	.	CASSLARWGPGGELFF	TGTGCCAGCAGCTTAGCGCGATGGGGGCCTGGCGGGGAGCTGTTTTTT
TRBV7-8	TRBJ2-3	many	.	CASSLSGGLGTQYF	TGTGCCAGCAGCTTAAGTGGGGGTCTAGGCACGCAGTATTTT
TRBV15	TRBJ1-4	many	TRBD1	CATSRGQGGEKLFF	TGTGCCACCAGCAGAGGACAGGGTGGGGAAAAACTGTTTTTT
TRBV20-1	TRBJ2-1	many	.	CSARWGGGVPFNEQFF	TGCAGTGCTAGGTGGGGGGGCGGCGTTCCCTTCAATGAGCAGTTCTTC
TRBV4-3	TRBJ2-7	.	.	CASSQDNRYSLGRGEQYF	TGCGCCAGCAGCCAAGATAACCGGTATAGTTTGGGCAGGGGCGAGCAGTACTTC
TRBV4-2	TRBJ2-2	few	TRBD2	CASSQEVAGLGFGELFF	TGTGCCAGCAGCCAAGAAGTGGCAGGACTAGGTTTCGGGGAGCTGTTTTTT
TRBV5-1	TRBJ2-2	.	TRBD1	CASSLIPGTGGTGELFF	TGCGCCAGCAGCCTGATCCCCGGGACAGGGGGCACCGGGGAGCTGTTTTTT
TRBV30	TRBJ2-7	few	.	CAWSVPNYEQYF	TGTGCCTGGAGTGTTCCAAATTACGAGCAGTACTTC
TRBV6-5	TRBJ2-2	many	.	CASSYSGQVGNTGELFF	TGTGCCAGCAGTTACTCTGGGCAGGTTGGGAACACCGGGGAGCTGTTTTTT
TRBV15	TRBJ2-7	many	.	CATSRDLGTSYEQYF	TGTGCCACCAGCAGAGATCTTGGGACTTCCTACGAGCAGTACTTC
TRBV5-1	TRBJ1-2	.	.	CASSPAGYGYTF	TGCGCCAGCAGCCCGGCAGGCTATGGCTACACCTTC
TRBV7-9	TRBJ2-5	.	.	CASSSGLWTQYF	TGTGCCAGCAGCTCGGGACTTTGGACCCAGTACTTC
TRBV18	TRBJ2-1	.	.	CASSNQGEQFF	TGTGCCAGCTCTAACCAGGGGGAGCAGTTCTTC
TRBV14	TRBJ2-2	many	TRBD1	CASSQDDRGPNTGELFF	TGTGCCAGCAGCCAAGACGACAGGGGCCCTAACACCGGGGAGCTGTTTTTT
TRBV12-3/TRBV12-4	TRBJ1-2	many	.	CASSLGQGGYTF	TGTGCCAGCAGTTTAGGCCAGGGGGGCTACACCTTC
TRBV28	TRBJ2-2	few	.	CASSLGTDTGELFF	TGTGCCAGCAGTTTGGGGACCGATACCGGGGAGCTGTTTTTT
TRBV5-4	TRBJ2-1	once	TRBD1	CASSFTGGVGEQFF	TGTGCCAGCAGCTTTACAGGGGGAGTTGGTGAGCAGTTCTTC
TRBV28	TRBJ2-2	many	.	CASSPPADNTGELFF	TGTGCCAGCAGTCCCCCCGCCGACAACACCGGGGAGCTGTTTTTT
TRBV27	TRBJ1-1	many	.	CASSLSRETRARSSEAFF	TGTGCCAGCAGTTTATCTCGAGAGACCAGGGCGAGGTCCTCTGAAGCTTTCTTT
TRBV27	TRBJ2-5	.	TRBD1	CASSLGTGREETQYF	TGTGCCAGCAGTTTGGGGACAGGGAGAGAGGAGACCCAGTACTTC
TRBV7-2	TRBJ2-3	few	.	CASSLGHMADTQYF	TGTGCCAGCAGCTTAGGGCACATGGCAGATACGCAGTATTTT
TRBV6-2/TRBV6-3	TRBJ2-1	few	.	CASSFPDEQFF	TGTGCCAGCAGTTTCCCAGATGAGCAGTTCTTC
TRBV20-1	TRBJ1-6	many	.	CSGQSYNSPLHF	TGCAGTGGACAGTCCTATAATTCACCCCTCCACTTT
TRBV5-1	TRBJ2-3	few	TRBD2	CASSWRLARTTDTQYF	TGCGCCAGCAGCTGGAGACTAGCGCGGACCACAGATACGCAGTATTTT
TRBV6-2/TRBV6-3	TRBJ2-7	few	TRBD2	CASSYSSGGAAEQYF	TGTGCCAGCAGTTACTCTAGCGGGGGGGCCGCCGAGCAGTACTTC
TRBV5-1	TRBJ1-5	many	TRBD1	CASSLRTGSQPQHF	TGCGCCAGCAGCTTGAGGACAGGGAGCCAGCCCCAGCATTTT
TRBV7-2	TRBJ1-2	many	TRBD1	CASSREFRQGGSGYTF	TGTGCCAGCAGCCGAGAATTTAGACAGGGAGGAAGCGGCTACACCTTC
TRBV7-9	TRBJ1-6	few	TRBD1	CASSSPGQSSYNSPLHF	TGTGCCAGCAGCTCTCCGGGACAGAGCTCCTATAATTCACCCCTCCACTTT
TRBV2	TRBJ1-2	.	.	CASSDEWGYGYTF	TGTGCCAGCAGTGATGAGTGGGGCTATGGCTACACCTTC
TRBV6-1	TRBJ1-1	.	TRBD1	CASSTQTGGGTEAFF	TGTGCCAGCAGTACCCAGACAGGGGGAGGAACTGAAGCTTTCTTT
TRBV6-1	TRBJ2-1	many	TRBD2	CASSESSGGPDEQFF	TGTGCCAGCAGTGAGAGTAGCGGGGGTCCGGATGAGCAGTTCTTC
TRBV5-1	TRBJ2-5	.	.	CASSLWGAQETQYF	TGCGCCAGCAGCCTGTGGGGGGCCCAAGAGACCCAGTACTTC
TRBV5-6	TRBJ1-3	.	.	CASSLDSFSGNTIYF	TGTGCCAGCAGCTTGGACAGTTTCTCTGGAAACACCATATATTTT
TRBV27	TRBJ1-1	.	.	CASSHWGTEAFF	TGTGCCAGCAGTCACTGGGGTACTGAAGCTTTCTTT
TRBV20-1	TRBJ2-5	few	TRBD1	CSARSLGTGGETQYF	TGCAGTGCTAGAAGTCTTGGGACAGGGGGGGAGACCCAGTACTTC
TRBV7-2	TRBJ2-3	many	.	CASSLRPLVDTQYF	TGTGCCAGCAGCTTGAGGCCCCTTGTAGATACGCAGTATTTT
TRBV1	TRBJ2-3	many	.	CTSSQDPAADTQYF	TGCACCAGCAGCCAAGATCCCGCGGCAGATACGCAGTATTTT
TRBV7-6	TRBJ2-3	few	TRBD2	CASAWASGGVTDTQYF	TGTGCCAGCGCTTGGGCTAGCGGGGGGGTCACAGATACGCAGTATTTT
TRBV19	TRBJ2-3	.	TRBD2	CASSKYSGGVTDTQYF	TGTGCCAGTAGTAAATATAGCGGGGGCGTCACAGATACGCAGTATTTT
TRBV10-3	TRBJ1-6	few	.	CAISGFHSGTVDSPLHF	TGTGCCATCAGTGGGTTCCATTCCGGGACGGTAGATTCACCCCTCCACTTT
TRBV20-1	TRBJ2-3	few	.	CSARDSGGTDTQYF	TGCAGTGCTAGAGATTCGGGTGGCACAGATACGCAGTATTTT
TRBV12-3/TRBV12-4	TRBJ2-3	.	.	CASSLALVHTQYF	TGTGCCAGCAGTTTAGCACTAGTTCACACGCAGTATTTT
TRBV5-1	TRBJ2-5	many	.	CASSLGEGGATETQYF	TGCGCCAGCAGCTTGGGAGAGGGGGGCGCGACAGAGACCCAGTACTTC
TRBV20-1	TRBJ2-5	few	.	CSARQWETQYF	TGCAGTGCTAGGCAGTGGGAGACCCAGTACTTC
TRBV6-1	TRBJ1-6	few	.	CASRMEGNSPLHF	TGTGCCAGCAGGATGGAAGGAAATTCACCCCTCCACTTT
TRBV5-1	TRBJ1-2	.	.	CASSLERGSGYTF	TGCGCCAGCAGCTTGGAGCGGGGCTCTGGCTACACCTTC